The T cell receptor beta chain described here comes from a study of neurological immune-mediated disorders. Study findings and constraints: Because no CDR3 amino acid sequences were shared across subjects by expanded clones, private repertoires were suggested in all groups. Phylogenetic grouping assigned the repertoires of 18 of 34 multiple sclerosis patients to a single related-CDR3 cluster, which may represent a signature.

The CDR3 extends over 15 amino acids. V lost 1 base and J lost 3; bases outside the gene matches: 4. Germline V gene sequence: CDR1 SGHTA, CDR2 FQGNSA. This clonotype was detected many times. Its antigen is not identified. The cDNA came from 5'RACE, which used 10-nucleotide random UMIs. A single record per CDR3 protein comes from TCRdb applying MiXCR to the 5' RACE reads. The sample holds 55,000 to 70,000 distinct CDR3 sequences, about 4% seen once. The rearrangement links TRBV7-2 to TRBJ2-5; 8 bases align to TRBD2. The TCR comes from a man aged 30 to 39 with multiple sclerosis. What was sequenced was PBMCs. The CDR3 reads CASSLDLGGEETQYF. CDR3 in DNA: TGTGCCAGCAGCTTAGATCTCGGGGGGGAAGAGACCCAGTACTTC.